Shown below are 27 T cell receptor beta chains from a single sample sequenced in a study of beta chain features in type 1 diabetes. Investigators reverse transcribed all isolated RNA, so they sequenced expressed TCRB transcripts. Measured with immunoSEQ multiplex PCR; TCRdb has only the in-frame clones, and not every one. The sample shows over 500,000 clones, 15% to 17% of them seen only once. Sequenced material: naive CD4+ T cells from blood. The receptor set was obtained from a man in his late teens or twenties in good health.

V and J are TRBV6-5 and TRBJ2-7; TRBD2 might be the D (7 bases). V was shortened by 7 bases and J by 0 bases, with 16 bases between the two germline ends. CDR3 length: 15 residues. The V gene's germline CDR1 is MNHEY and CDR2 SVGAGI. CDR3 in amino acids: CASTRGGLSSYEQYF. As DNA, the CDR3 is TGTGCCAGCACCAGGGGAGGGCTAAGCTCCTACGAGCAGTACTTC.

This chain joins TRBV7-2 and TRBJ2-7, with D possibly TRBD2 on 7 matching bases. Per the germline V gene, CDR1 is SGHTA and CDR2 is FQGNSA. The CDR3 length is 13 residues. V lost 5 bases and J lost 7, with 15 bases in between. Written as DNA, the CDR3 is TGTGCCAGCAGCGTAGGGGGAGGGCGGGAGCAGTACTTC. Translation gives CASSVGGGREQYF.

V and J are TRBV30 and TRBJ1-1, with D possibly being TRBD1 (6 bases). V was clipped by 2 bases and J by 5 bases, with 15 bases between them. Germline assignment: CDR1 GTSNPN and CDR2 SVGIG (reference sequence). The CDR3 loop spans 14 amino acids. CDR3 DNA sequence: TGTGCCTGGAGTACAGGGATCCCTAGGACTGAAGCTTTCTTT. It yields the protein CAWSTGIPRTEAFF.

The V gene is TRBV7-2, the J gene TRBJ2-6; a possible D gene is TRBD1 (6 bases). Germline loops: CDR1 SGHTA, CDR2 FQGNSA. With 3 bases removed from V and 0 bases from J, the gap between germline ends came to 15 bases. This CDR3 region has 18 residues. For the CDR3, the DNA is TGTGCCAGCAGCTTTCGGGCAGGGGTCTCCTCTGGGGCCAACGTCCTGACTTTC. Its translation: CASSFRAGVSSGANVLTF.

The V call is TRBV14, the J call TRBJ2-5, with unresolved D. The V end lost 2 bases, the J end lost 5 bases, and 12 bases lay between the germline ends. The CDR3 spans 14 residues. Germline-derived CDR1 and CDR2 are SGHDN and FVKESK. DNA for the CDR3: TGTGCCAGCAGCCAACACAAGAAGACGGAGACCCAGTACTTC. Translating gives CASSQHKKTETQYF.

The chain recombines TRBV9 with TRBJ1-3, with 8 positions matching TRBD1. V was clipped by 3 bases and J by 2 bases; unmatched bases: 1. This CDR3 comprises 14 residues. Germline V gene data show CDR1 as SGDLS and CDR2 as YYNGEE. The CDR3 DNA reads TGTGCCAGCAGCGCACAGGGGGCTGGAAACACCATATATTTT. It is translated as CASSAQGAGNTIYF.

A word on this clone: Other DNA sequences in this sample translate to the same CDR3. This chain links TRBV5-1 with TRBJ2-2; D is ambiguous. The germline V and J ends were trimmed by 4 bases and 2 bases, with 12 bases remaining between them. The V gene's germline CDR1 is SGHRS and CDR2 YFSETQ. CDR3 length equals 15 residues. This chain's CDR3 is CASSLGRANTGELFF. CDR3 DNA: TGCGCCAGCAGCCTCGGACGAGCCAACACCGGGGAGCTGTTTTTT.

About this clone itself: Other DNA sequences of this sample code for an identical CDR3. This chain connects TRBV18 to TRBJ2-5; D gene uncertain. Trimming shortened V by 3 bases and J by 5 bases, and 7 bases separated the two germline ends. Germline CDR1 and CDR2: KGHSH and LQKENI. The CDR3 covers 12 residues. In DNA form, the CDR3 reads TGTGCCAGCTCACCGTTGGGGGAGACCCAGTACTTC. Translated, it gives CASSPLGETQYF.

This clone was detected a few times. The CDR3 nucleotides are TGTGCCAGCAGCGTAGCAGTGAGAGGCAGACACTATGGCTACACCTTC. It encodes CASSVAVRGRHYGYTF. The chain links TRBV9 to TRBJ1-2; no firm D call. V was cut by 0 bases and J by 3 bases, with 15 bases left in between. Germline V gene data show CDR1 as SGDLS and CDR2 as YYNGEE. The length of the CDR3 is 16 residues.

As DNA, the CDR3 is TGTGCCAGCTCACCACTTCTACTACAAGAGACCCAGTACTTC. This sequence encodes CASSPLLLQETQYF. The chain combines TRBV18 with TRBJ2-5; no clear D gene. V lost 1 base, J lost 2 bases, and 8 bases lay in between. The CDR3 spans 14 residues. Per the germline V gene, CDR1 is KGHSH and CDR2 is LQKENI.

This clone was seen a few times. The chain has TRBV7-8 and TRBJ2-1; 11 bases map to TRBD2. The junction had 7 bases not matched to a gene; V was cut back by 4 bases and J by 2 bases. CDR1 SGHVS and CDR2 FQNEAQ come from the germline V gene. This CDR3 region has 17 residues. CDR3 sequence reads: CASSSPPGLAAYNEQFF. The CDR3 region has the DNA TGTGCCAGCAGCTCGCCTCCGGGACTAGCGGCCTACAATGAGCAGTTCTTC.

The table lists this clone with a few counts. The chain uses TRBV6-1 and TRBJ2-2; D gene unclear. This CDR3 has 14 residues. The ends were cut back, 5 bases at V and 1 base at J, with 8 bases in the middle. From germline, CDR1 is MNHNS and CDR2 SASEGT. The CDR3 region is CASSTDWNTGELFF. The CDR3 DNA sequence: TGTGCCAGCAGTACCGACTGGAACACCGGGGAGCTGTTTTTT.

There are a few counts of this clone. The CDR3 DNA reads as TGCGCCAGCCACCTCGGGGATACGCAGTATTTT. Translated: CASHLGDTQYF. The rearrangement uses TRBV5-1 and TRBJ2-3; D gene ambiguous. CDR3 size: 11 residues. V dropped 7 bases and J dropped 6 bases, with 9 bases sitting between them. Germline V gene lookup returns CDR1 SGHRS and CDR2 YFSETQ.

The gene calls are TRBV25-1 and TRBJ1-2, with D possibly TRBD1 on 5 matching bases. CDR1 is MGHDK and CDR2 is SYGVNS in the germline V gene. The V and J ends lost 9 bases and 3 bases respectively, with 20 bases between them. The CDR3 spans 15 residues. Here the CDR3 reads CASQRAGVSHYGYTF. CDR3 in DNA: TGTGCCAGTCAGCGGGCGGGGGTCTCACACTATGGCTACACCTTC.

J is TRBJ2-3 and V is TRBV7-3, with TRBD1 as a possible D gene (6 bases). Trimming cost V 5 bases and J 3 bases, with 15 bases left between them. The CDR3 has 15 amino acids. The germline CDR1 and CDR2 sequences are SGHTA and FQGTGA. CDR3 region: CASSLQGQTTDTQYF. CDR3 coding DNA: TGTGCCAGCAGCCTTCAGGGGCAGACAACAGATACGCAGTATTTT.

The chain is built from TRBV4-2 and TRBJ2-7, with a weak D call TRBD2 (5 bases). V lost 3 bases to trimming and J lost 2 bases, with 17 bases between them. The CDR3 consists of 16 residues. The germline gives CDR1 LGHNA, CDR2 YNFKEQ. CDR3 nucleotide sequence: TGTGCCAGCAGCCATGGTGGACTTAAGACTCCCTACGAGCAGTACTTC. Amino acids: CASSHGGLKTPYEQYF.

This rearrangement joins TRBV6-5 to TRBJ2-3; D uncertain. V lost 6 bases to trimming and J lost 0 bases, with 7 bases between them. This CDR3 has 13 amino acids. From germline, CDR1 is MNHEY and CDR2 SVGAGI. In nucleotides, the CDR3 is TGTGCCAGCAGCCTACGGAGCACAGATACGCAGTATTTT. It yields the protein CASSLRSTDTQYF.

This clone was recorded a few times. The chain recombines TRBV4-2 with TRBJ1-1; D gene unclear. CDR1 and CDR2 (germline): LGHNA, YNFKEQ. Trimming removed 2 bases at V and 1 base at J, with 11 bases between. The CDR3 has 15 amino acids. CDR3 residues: CASSQLGEGNTEAFF. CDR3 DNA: TGTGCCAGCAGCCAATTAGGTGAGGGGAACACTGAAGCTTTCTTT.

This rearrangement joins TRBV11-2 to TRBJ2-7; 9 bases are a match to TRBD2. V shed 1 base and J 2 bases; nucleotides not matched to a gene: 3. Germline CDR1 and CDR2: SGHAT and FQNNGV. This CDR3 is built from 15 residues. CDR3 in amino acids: CASSLGAGGTYEQYF. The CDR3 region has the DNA TGTGCCAGCAGCTTAGGAGCGGGGGGCACCTACGAGCAGTACTTC.

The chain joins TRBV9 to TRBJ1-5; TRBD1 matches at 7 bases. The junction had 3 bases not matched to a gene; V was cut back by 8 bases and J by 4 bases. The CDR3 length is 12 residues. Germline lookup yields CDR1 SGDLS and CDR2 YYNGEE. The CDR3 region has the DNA TGTGCCAGTGGACAGGTAAATCAGCCCCAGCATTTT. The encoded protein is CASGQVNQPQHF.

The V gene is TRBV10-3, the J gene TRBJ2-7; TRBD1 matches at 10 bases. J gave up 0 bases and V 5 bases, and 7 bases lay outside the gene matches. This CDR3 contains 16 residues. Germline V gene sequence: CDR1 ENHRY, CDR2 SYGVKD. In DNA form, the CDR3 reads TGTGCCATCAGTCCCGGGACAGGGGCGAGCTCCTACGAGCAGTACTTC. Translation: CAISPGTGASSYEQYF.

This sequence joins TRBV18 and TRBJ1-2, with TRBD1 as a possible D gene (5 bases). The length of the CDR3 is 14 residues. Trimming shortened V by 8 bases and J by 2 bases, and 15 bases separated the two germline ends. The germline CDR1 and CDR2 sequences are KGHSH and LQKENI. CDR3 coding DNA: TGTGCCAGCCAACGGGACGGCCTAAACTATGGCTACACCTTC. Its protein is CASQRDGLNYGYTF. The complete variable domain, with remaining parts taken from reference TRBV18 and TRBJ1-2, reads NAGVMQNPRHLVRRRGQEARLRCSPMKGHSHVYWYRQLPEEGLKFMVYLQKENIIDESGMPKERFSAEFPKEGPSILRIQQVVRGDSAAYFCASQRDGLNYGYTFGSGTRLTVV.

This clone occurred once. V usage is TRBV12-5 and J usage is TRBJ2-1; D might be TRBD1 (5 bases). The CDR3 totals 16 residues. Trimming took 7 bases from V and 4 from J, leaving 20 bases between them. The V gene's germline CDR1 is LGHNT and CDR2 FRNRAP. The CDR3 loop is CASVPAGQGPYNEQFF. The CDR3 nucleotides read TGTGCTAGTGTCCCAGCCGGGCAGGGCCCTTACAATGAGCAGTTCTTC.

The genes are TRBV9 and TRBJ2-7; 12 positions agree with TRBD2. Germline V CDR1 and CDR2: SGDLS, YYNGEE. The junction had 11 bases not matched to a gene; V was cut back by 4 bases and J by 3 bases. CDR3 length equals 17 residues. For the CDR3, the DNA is TGTGCCAGCAGCAAGGGACTAGCGGGCGGAACATTCTACGAGCAGTACTTC. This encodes CASSKGLAGGTFYEQYF.

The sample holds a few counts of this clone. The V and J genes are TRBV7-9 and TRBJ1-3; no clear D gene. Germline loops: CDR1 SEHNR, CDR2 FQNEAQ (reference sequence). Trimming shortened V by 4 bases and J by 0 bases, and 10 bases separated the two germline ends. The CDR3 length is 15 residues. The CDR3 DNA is TGTGCCAGCAGCTCGCCTAGGCTCTCTGGAAACACCATATATTTT. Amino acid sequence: CASSSPRLSGNTIYF. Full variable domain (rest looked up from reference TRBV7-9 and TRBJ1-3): DTGVSQNPRHKITKRGQNVTFRCDPISEHNRLYWYRQTLGQGPEFLTYFQNEAQLEKSRLLSDRFSAERPKGSFSTLEIQRTEQGDSAMYLCASSSPRLSGNTIYFGEGSWLTVV.

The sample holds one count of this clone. CDR3 sequence (DNA): TGTGCCAGCAGCCTGCCGGGGGAATACACTGAAGCTTTCTTT. It specifies CASSLPGEYTEAFF. The V gene is TRBV28, the J gene TRBJ1-1, with D perhaps TRBD1 (5 bases). Looked up from germline, CDR1 is MDHEN and CDR2 is SYDVKM. The CDR3 covers 14 residues. The V end lost 6 bases, the J end lost 3 bases, and 14 bases lay between the germline ends.

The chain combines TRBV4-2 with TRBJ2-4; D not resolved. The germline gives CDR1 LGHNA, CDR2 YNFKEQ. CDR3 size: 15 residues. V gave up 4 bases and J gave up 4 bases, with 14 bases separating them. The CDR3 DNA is TGTGCCAGCAGCCCACAAGTTGGACGGAAAAACATTCAGTACTTC. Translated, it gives CASSPQVGRKNIQYF.